A single sample is the source of the 27 T cell receptor beta chains below, sequenced in a study of cytomegalovirus exposure and HLA in healthy donors. Use of 60 Vbeta and 13 Jbeta primers characterized the PCR. TCRdb keeps only in-frame clones here, not all; method: immunoSEQ multiplex PCR. The data contain approximately 210,000 clones, about 75% of them singletons. The sample consisted of PBMCs. The receptor source for this set is a male donor in good health and CMV-seronegative.

This sequence joins TRBV4-1 and TRBJ2-1; 8 nucleotides line up with TRBD1. The V and J ends lost 6 bases and 10 bases, in that order; junction bases with no gene match: 5. Per germline, CDR1 MGHRA and CDR2 YSYEKL. The length of the CDR3 is 12 residues. The CDR3 loop is CASSDGTGEQFF. As DNA, the CDR3 is TGCGCCAGCAGTGACGGGACAGGCGAGCAGTTCTTC.

The V gene is TRBV6-1, the J gene TRBJ2-5, with 7 bases that match TRBD1. The J segment lost 5 bases and the V segment lost 5 bases, leaving 2 bases of the junction unmatched. This CDR3 region has 12 residues. The germline CDR1 and CDR2 sequences are MNHNS and SASEGT. The CDR3 reads CASSPRGETQYF. The CDR3 coding sequence is TGTGCCAGCAGTCCCAGGGGGGAGACCCAGTACTTC.

A few counts support this clone. CDR3 residues: CASSRQQGPDEQYF. DNA for the CDR3: TGTGCCAGCAGCCGACAACAGGGTCCGGACGAGCAGTACTTC. The chain recombines TRBV9 with TRBJ2-7; D is possibly TRBD1 (6 bases). Germline V gives CDR1 SGDLS, CDR2 YYNGEE. This CDR3 region has 14 residues. V was shortened by 4 bases and J by 5 bases, with 16 bases between the two germline ends. The entire variable domain, with the rest obtained from reference TRBV9 and TRBJ2-7, is as follows: DSGVTQTPKHLITATGQRVTLRCSPRSGDLSVYWYQQSLDQGLQFLIQYYNGEERAKGNILERFSAQQFPDLHSELNLSSLELGDSALYFCASSRQQGPDEQYFGPGTRLTVT.

This clone was detected once. This chain connects TRBV21-1 to TRBJ2-3; the D call TRBD2 from the table was never checked on the DNA. TRBV21-1 is classified as a pseudogene. CDR3 size: 16 residues. The CDR3 protein is CASSKAWRVSTDTQYF. Written as DNA, the CDR3 is TGTGCCAGCAGCAAAGCGTGGCGGGTGAGCACAGATACGCAGTATTTT.

The rearrangement uses TRBV11-2 and TRBJ2-7, with D possibly being TRBD2 (7 bases). V gave up 6 bases and J gave up 3 bases, with 18 bases separating them. The CDR3 totals 15 residues. Looked up from germline, CDR1 is SGHAT and CDR2 is FQNNGV. CDR3 residues: CASSQIRGGSYEQYF. In DNA, the CDR3 is TGTGCCAGCAGTCAGATTAGGGGGGGTAGCTACGAGCAGTACTTC. The full variable domain, completed using reference TRBV11-2 and TRBJ2-7, is EAGVAQSPRYKIIEKRQSVAFWCNPISGHATLYWYQQILGQGPKLLIQFQNNGVVDDSQLPKDRFSAERLKGVDSTLKIQPAKLEDSAVYLCASSQIRGGSYEQYFGPGTRLTVT.

In this sample, this clone turned up a few times. The genes are TRBV2 and TRBJ1-1, with TRBD1 matching over 9 bases. The CDR3 totals 14 residues. Trimming cost V 6 bases and J 7 bases; bases outside gene matches: 9. Germline V CDR1 and CDR2: SNHLY, FYNNEI. This CDR3 reads CASRLIPDRGEAFF. The CDR3 coding sequence is TGTGCCAGCAGACTCATTCCGGACAGGGGTGAAGCTTTCTTT.

The J gene is TRBJ1-1, the V gene TRBV11-2, with unresolved D. This CDR3 has 12 amino acids. CDR1 is SGHAT and CDR2 is FQNNGV in the germline V gene. The V end was cut by 1 base, the J end by 3 bases, with 3 bases between. CDR3 residues: CASSLAYTEAFF. As DNA, the CDR3 is TGTGCCAGCAGCTTAGCGTACACTGAAGCTTTCTTT.

This chain connects TRBV6-1 to TRBJ1-5; TRBD1 might be the D (5 bases). Germline V gene sequence: CDR1 MNHNS, CDR2 SASEGT. The CDR3 consists of 14 residues. Between the trimmed V and J ends, which lost 5 bases and 3 bases, there was a span of 11 bases. The CDR3 loop reads CASSLGVSNQPQHF. The CDR3 nucleotides are TGTGCCAGCAGTCTAGGGGTGTCCAATCAGCCCCAGCATTTT.

The V and J genes are TRBV7-2 and TRBJ2-3, with 11 bases that match TRBD2. After removal of 3 bases from V and 0 bases from J, the junction contained 8 bases not matched to a gene. The CDR3 extends over 18 amino acids. The germline V gene encodes CDR1 SGHTA and CDR2 FQGNSA. The CDR3 region is CASSFPTSGVLSTDTQYF. DNA for the CDR3: TGTGCCAGCAGCTTTCCGACTAGCGGGGTCCTTAGCACAGATACGCAGTATTTT.

The chain couples TRBV19 to TRBJ2-7; TRBD1 matches 7 bases. The length of the CDR3 is 15 residues. From germline, CDR1 is LNHDA and CDR2 SQIVND (reference sequence). V lost 3 bases, J lost 2 bases, and 7 bases stayed unmatched. CDR3 DNA sequence: TGTGCCAGTAGTATTCAGACAGGGATGACCTACGAGCAGTACTTC. This gives the protein CASSIQTGMTYEQYF.

This chain connects TRBV29-1 to TRBJ2-7, with a possible D match to TRBD2 (5 bases). CDR1 and CDR2 from the germline V gene are SQVTM and ANQGSEA. V lost 7 bases, J lost 6 bases, and 19 bases lay in between. The CDR3 covers 13 residues. The DNA for the CDR3 is TGCAGCGGGCAGGAGAGGGAGCGTTCCGAGCAGTACTTC. It encodes CSGQERERSEQYF.

This clone was counted a single time. The rearrangement uses TRBV7-9 and TRBJ2-5; TRBD2 agrees at 8 bases. The V gene end was trimmed by 5 bases and the J gene end by 5 bases; junction bases not matched to a gene: 7. This CDR3 has 14 residues. CDR1 is SEHNR, CDR2 FQNEAQ, per germline (reference sequence). The CDR3 coding sequence is TGTGCCAGCAGCGAACAGCGGGGGAAGGAGACCCAGTACTTC. Its translation: CASSEQRGKETQYF.

This clone was observed once. The V gene is TRBV12-5, the J gene TRBJ2-7; TRBD1 matches at 7 bases. This CDR3 is 16 amino acids long. Germline V gene data show CDR1 as LGHNT and CDR2 as FRNRAP. Unmatched junction bases numbered 8, after V lost 1 base and J lost 2 bases. The CDR3 spells CASGLAQQGYTYEQYF. CDR3 nucleotides: TGTGCTAGTGGTTTGGCACAACAGGGGTACACCTACGAGCAGTACTTC. Full variable domain (remainder filled in from reference TRBV12-5 and TRBJ2-7): DARVTQTPRHKVTEMGQEVTMRCQPILGHNTVFWYRQTMMQGLELLAYFRNRAPLDDSGMPKDRFSAEMPDATLATLKIQPSEPRDSAVYFCASGLAQQGYTYEQYFGPGTRLTVT.

The chain has TRBV5-4 and TRBJ2-7; 7 positions match TRBD1. CDR1 and CDR2 (germline): SGHNT, YYREEE (reference sequence). The trim removed 3 bases at V and 2 bases at J, leaving 2 bases unmatched. This CDR3 contains 13 residues. CDR3 region: CASSWDRTYEQYF. CDR3 coding DNA: TGTGCCAGCAGCTGGGACAGAACCTACGAGCAGTACTTC.

The chain is built from TRBV5-1 and TRBJ2-1; 10 nucleotides align to TRBD1. The CDR3 runs 14 residues. Germline-derived CDR1 and CDR2 are SGHRS and YFSETQ. Trimming at V came to 7 bases and at J to 8 bases, leaving 9 bases not matched to a gene. The CDR3 sequence: CASARDRGWDEQFF. In DNA, the CDR3 is TGCGCCAGCGCCCGGGACAGGGGCTGGGATGAGCAGTTCTTC.

The chain links TRBV7-3 to TRBJ1-1, with 8 bases matching TRBD1. The CDR3 loop spans 14 amino acids. Trimming at V came to 5 bases and at J to 0 bases, leaving 2 bases not matched to a gene. Germline V gives CDR1 SGHTA, CDR2 FQGTGA. The CDR3, as DNA: TGTGCCAGCAGCCAGGACAGGGTGAACACTGAAGCTTTCTTT. Protein product: CASSQDRVNTEAFF.

With respect to this clone: Germline is not matched at one junction end, which may reflect a read error. The CDR3 bases are TGTGCCAGCAGCTTACCCTTAATGGACACCGCGGGGAGCTTC. It translates to CASSLPLMDTAGSF. The gene calls are TRBV7-9 and TRBJ2-7; TRBD2 might be the D (6 bases). Germline assignment: CDR1 SEHNR and CDR2 FQNEAQ (reference sequence). The CDR3 covers 14 residues.

This clone was picked up one time. The chain employs TRBV2 and TRBJ1-1; D unresolved. CDR3 size: 13 residues. Germline CDR1 is SNHLY and CDR2 is FYNNEI. The V and J ends lost 4 bases and 2 bases respectively, with 8 bases between them. CDR3 sequence reads: CASSVRENTEAFF. CDR3 bases: TGTGCCAGCAGTGTCCGGGAAAACACTGAAGCTTTCTTT.

V gene TRBV5-1 combines with J gene TRBJ2-1; the match to TRBD2 covers 8 bases. V shed 3 bases, J shed 1 base, and the junction held 3 bases outside the gene matches. Per germline, CDR1 SGHRS and CDR2 YFSETQ. There are 15 residues in the CDR3. The CDR3 spells CASSSGLASYNEQFF. CDR3 DNA: TGCGCCAGCAGCTCCGGACTAGCATCCTACAATGAGCAGTTCTTC.

In nucleotides, the CDR3 is TGTGCCAGCAGCCCCCGGACTACCGTCTCCAATGAGCAGTTCTTC. Its protein is CASSPRTTVSNEQFF. The chain recombines TRBV7-9 with TRBJ2-1; D possibly corresponds to TRBD2 (6 bases). V lost 5 bases, J lost 6 bases, and 17 bases lay in between. The CDR3 runs 15 residues. CDR1 is SEHNR and CDR2 is FQNEAQ in the germline V gene (reference sequence).

This sequence joins TRBV6-5 and TRBJ2-1; tentatively, D is TRBD2 (6 bases). Germline assignment: CDR1 MNHEY and CDR2 SVGAGI. V was cut by 2 bases and J by 9 bases, with 14 bases left in between. The CDR3 extends over 14 amino acids. CDR3 in amino acids: CASSYGGTWGEQFF. Here the CDR3 DNA reads TGTGCCAGCAGTTACGGCGGGACCTGGGGTGAGCAGTTCTTC.

J is TRBJ1-6 and V is TRBV13; 10 positions agree with TRBD1. V lost 6 bases and J lost 14; bases outside the gene matches: 13. Germline loops: CDR1 PRHDT, CDR2 FYEKMQ (reference sequence). There are 15 residues in the CDR3. CDR3 in amino acids: CASSLGTGVAGALHF. Here the CDR3 DNA reads TGTGCCAGCAGTTTGGGGACAGGGGTCGCCGGAGCCCTCCACTTT. The whole variable domain, filled in from reference TRBV13 and TRBJ1-6, reads AAGVIQSPRHLIKEKRETATLKCYPIPRHDTVYWYQQGPGQDPQFLISFYEKMQSDKGSIPDRFSAQQFSDYHSELNMSSLELGDSALYFCASSLGTGVAGALHFGNGTRLTVT.

The chain employs TRBV11-1 and TRBJ2-1; maybe TRBD2 (5 bases). V lost 4 bases to trimming and J lost 0 bases, with 13 bases between them. Germline-derived CDR1 and CDR2 are SGHAT and FQDESV (reference sequence). The CDR3 is 16 residues long. The CDR3 bases are TGTGCCAGCAGCTATCCTATAGCGAGCTCCTACAATGAGCAGTTCTTC. The encoded protein is CASSYPIASSYNEQFF.

V and J are TRBV7-8 and TRBJ2-3; possibly TRBD1 for D (6 bases). The CDR3 spans 17 residues. Per the germline V gene, CDR1 is SGHVS and CDR2 is FQNEAQ. Trimming took off 4 bases at V and 2 bases at J, with 19 bases between the two ends. CDR3 sequence: CASSSPIVAGATDTQYF. The CDR3 nucleotides are TGTGCCAGCAGCTCCCCAATTGTGGCAGGGGCCACAGATACGCAGTATTTT.

This clone was observed once. The chain employs TRBV25-1 and TRBJ2-7, with unresolved D. The CDR3 is made up of 15 amino acids. V lost 1 base, J lost 2 bases, and 12 bases lay in between. Germline V gene sequence: CDR1 MGHDK, CDR2 SYGVNS. As DNA, the CDR3 is TGTGCCAGCAGTGAATCGCTGGGTACAGCCTACGAGCAGTACTTC. It translates to CASSESLGTAYEQYF.

V and J are TRBV7-2 and TRBJ1-3; D gene uncertain. V dropped 3 bases and J dropped 2 bases, with 2 bases sitting between them. The CDR3 loop spans 12 amino acids. Germline CDR1 reads SGHTA; CDR2 reads FQGNSA. CDR3: CASSFTGNTIYF. The CDR3, as DNA: TGTGCCAGCAGCTTTACTGGAAACACCATATATTTT.

With respect to this clone: Mismatch with germline at one junction end may stem from a read error. This chain uses TRBV7-9 with TRBJ2-7, with 10 bases identical to TRBD1. Looked up from germline, CDR1 is SEHNR and CDR2 is FQNEAQ (reference sequence). The CDR3 length is 15 residues. CDR3 residues: CSSSAPGDRGYEQYF. CDR3 DNA sequence: TGTTCCAGCAGCGCCCCAGGGGACAGGGGTTACGAGCAGTACTTC.